This entry lists 20 T cell receptor beta chains sequenced from one sample in a study of T-cell reconstitution after alpha-beta-depleted transplantation in children. Preparation of the TCRbeta library involved a method that used unique molecular identifiers. From the PCR reads, TCRdb called clonotypes with MiXCR, one entry per CDR3 protein. The sample consists of roughly 310,000 distinct CDR3 sequences, 23% of them appearing once. Sequenced here: PBMCs, mostly from graft donor cells, sampled 180 days after TCRalphabeta/CD19-depleted stem cell transplant. The receptor source for this set is a male patient aged 5 to 17 who had a stem cell transplant for acute lymphoblastic leukemia, so the T cells may come from the graft donor.

The chain combines TRBV7-3 with TRBJ1-5; 7 positions agree with TRBD1. J gave up 2 bases and V 0 bases, and 1 base lay outside the gene matches. Germline V gives CDR1 SGHTA, CDR2 FQGTGA. The CDR3 loop spans 15 amino acids. CDR3 loop: CASSLTGGGNQPQHF. The CDR3 bases are TGTGCCAGCAGCTTAACAGGGGGCGGCAATCAGCCCCAGCATTTT.

This chain joins TRBV18 and TRBJ2-2; the D gene is possibly TRBD2 (5 bases). The ends were cut back, 0 bases at V and 5 bases at J, with 13 bases in the middle. The germline V gene has CDR1 KGHSH and CDR2 LQKENI. This CDR3 has 16 residues. The CDR3 DNA is TGTGCCAGCTCACCACCGTCGGCGGGTTGGACCGGGGAGCTGTTTTTT. Translated, it gives CASSPPSAGWTGELFF.

V is TRBV7-2 and J is TRBJ2-2, with D hard to call. V shed 2 bases and J shed 4 bases, with 2 bases lying between them. The CDR3 spans 12 residues. Germline V gene data show CDR1 as SGHTA and CDR2 as FQGNSA. CDR3 nucleotide sequence: TGTGCCAGCAGCTTATTCACCGGGGAGCTGTTTTTT. It specifies CASSLFTGELFF.

In its sample, this clonotype was seen a few times. CDR3 in DNA: TGCAGTGCTGGCCTCAACATTGGGACAGGCGGCACTGAAGCTTTCTTT. Translating it yields CSAGLNIGTGGTEAFF. The chain carries TRBV20-1 and TRBJ1-1; 8 bases map to TRBD1. V shed 5 bases and J 4 bases; nucleotides not matched to a gene: 15. Germline CDR1 and CDR2: DFQATT and SNEGSKA (reference sequence). The CDR3 runs 16 residues.

This clonotype was seen repeatedly, ten times or more. This chain links TRBV20-1 with TRBJ2-7, with 10 positions matching TRBD2. Germline CDR1 reads DFQATT; CDR2 reads SNEGSKA (reference sequence). The trim removed 6 bases at V and 0 bases at J, leaving 5 bases unmatched. This CDR3 has 14 residues. As DNA, the CDR3 is TGCAGTGCCCGGACTAGCGGTCTCTCCTACGAGCAGTACTTC. Translating it yields CSARTSGLSYEQYF.

This clonotype was seen a few times. The V and J genes are TRBV12-3 or TRBV12-4 and TRBJ2-7, with D hard to call. V was pared by 5 bases and J by 2 bases, with 10 bases between. The CDR3 is made up of 13 amino acids. This CDR3 reads CASSDTRAYEQYF. In nucleotides, the CDR3 is TGTGCCAGCAGTGACACGAGAGCCTACGAGCAGTACTTC.

This clonotype has a count of ten or more. CDR3 loop: CATGRGEGGANVLTF. Here the CDR3 DNA reads TGTGCCACCGGAAGAGGGGAAGGTGGGGCCAACGTCCTGACTTTC. The chain joins TRBV24-1 to TRBJ2-6; D is possibly TRBD1 or TRBD2 (5 bases each). This CDR3 has 15 amino acids. V was pared by 9 bases and J by 3 bases, with 14 bases between. Germline V lookup: CDR1 KGHDR, CDR2 SFDVKD.

The chain uses TRBV10-1 and TRBJ2-5; maybe TRBD2 (5 bases). The V gene lost 1 base and the J gene lost 13 bases, with 19 bases spanning the gap. The germline V gene encodes CDR1 WNHNN and CDR2 SYGVQD (reference sequence). The CDR3 covers 14 residues. CDR3 coding DNA: TGCGCCAGCAGTGAGTTCGTGACCGGGGTCCCGGCGTACTTC. This encodes CASSEFVTGVPAYF.

This clonotype came up a few times. The chain combines TRBV4-1 with TRBJ2-7; 8 positions match TRBD2. V shed 4 bases, J shed 2 bases, and the junction held 10 bases outside the gene matches. Germline-derived CDR1 and CDR2 are MGHRA and YSYEKL. The CDR3 consists of 16 residues. The chain's CDR3 is CASSRVLLAAPYEQYF. The CDR3 nucleotides are TGCGCCAGCAGCCGAGTCTTACTAGCGGCCCCCTACGAGCAGTACTTC.

The rearrangement links TRBV4-1 to TRBJ1-1; D not resolved. CDR3 length: 17 amino acids. Germline V gene sequence: CDR1 MGHRA, CDR2 YSYEKL. V was pared by 0 bases and J by 3 bases, with 17 bases between. CDR3 residues: CASSQEGKTRSDTEAFF. The CDR3 coding sequence is TGCGCCAGCAGCCAAGAGGGAAAGACTCGGTCGGACACTGAAGCTTTCTTT.

This chain joins TRBV3-1 and TRBJ1-6, with D possibly TRBD1 on 5 matching bases. V lost 1 base to trimming and J lost 10 bases, with 11 bases between them. Germline V gene data show CDR1 as LGHDT and CDR2 as YNNKEL (reference sequence). This CDR3 has 14 amino acids. CDR3 region: CASSQVWGGSPLHF. CDR3 nucleotide sequence: TGTGCCAGCAGCCAAGTCTGGGGGGGATCACCCCTCCACTTT.

V and J are TRBV6-1 and TRBJ1-3; D not certain. The germline V gene encodes CDR1 MNHNS and CDR2 SASEGT. This CDR3 has 15 amino acids. Trimming cost V 4 bases and J 0 bases, with 10 bases left between them. The CDR3 region is CASSAFPSSGNTIYF. CDR3 in DNA: TGTGCCAGCAGTGCCTTTCCGAGCTCTGGAAACACCATATATTTT.

V gene TRBV5-1 combines with J gene TRBJ2-2; weak D call: TRBD2 (6 bases). Per the germline V gene, CDR1 is SGHRS and CDR2 is YFSETQ. The CDR3 runs to 14 residues. V lost 9 bases, J lost 2 bases, and 14 bases lay in between. The CDR3 reads CATTGTLNTGELFF. Written as DNA, the CDR3 is TGCGCCACCACCGGGACTCTTAACACCGGGGAGCTGTTTTTT.

This clonotype showed up just a few times. The chain uses TRBV14 and TRBJ2-1; D perhaps matches TRBD2 (6 bases). The V and J ends lost 1 base and 7 bases respectively, with 14 bases between them. The CDR3 is 15 residues long. Germline CDR1 and CDR2: SGHDN and FVKESK. Written as DNA, the CDR3 is TGTGCCAGCAGCCAAGCATGGTCGGGAGCGAATGAGCAGTTCTTC. This codes for CASSQAWSGANEQFF.

This clonotype was found a few times. The chain employs TRBV7-6 and TRBJ1-1; 9 bases align to TRBD1. The J segment lost 3 bases and the V segment lost 5 bases, leaving 7 bases of the junction unmatched. Germline V gene data show CDR1 as SGHVS and CDR2 as FNYEAQ. CDR3 length equals 15 residues. The CDR3 here is CASSASTGGDTEAFF. The CDR3 nucleotides read TGTGCCAGCAGCGCGTCGACAGGGGGGGACACTGAAGCTTTCTTT. Full variable domain (rest looked up from reference TRBV7-6 and TRBJ1-1): GAGVSQSPRYKVTKRGQDVALRCDPISGHVSLYWYRQALGQGPEFLTYFNYEAQQDKSGLPNDRFSAERPEGSISTLTIQRTEQRDSAMYRCASSASTGGDTEAFFGQGTRLTVV.

This sequence joins TRBV5-6 and TRBJ2-5; D could derive from TRBD1 or TRBD2 (6 bases each). This CDR3 has 16 amino acids. Between the trimmed V and J ends, which lost 1 base and 4 bases, there was a span of 17 bases. Per the germline V gene, CDR1 is SGHDT and CDR2 is YYEEEE. The CDR3 region has the DNA TGTGCCAGCAGCTTGACCGTCTGGGGGGCAGGAGAGACCCAGTACTTC. Amino acid sequence: CASSLTVWGAGETQYF.

The genes are TRBV20-1 and TRBJ2-1, with 12 bases identical to TRBD2. This CDR3 comprises 15 residues. CDR1 and CDR2 from the germline V gene are DFQATT and SNEGSKA (reference sequence). The J segment lost 9 bases and the V segment lost 1 base, leaving 7 bases of the junction unmatched. The CDR3 nucleotides read TGCAGTGCTAGAGGGTCCGCTAGCGGGAGGGGTGAGCAGTTCTTC. This codes for CSARGSASGRGEQFF.

The chain uses TRBV20-1 and TRBJ1-6; D unclear. Germline V gene lookup returns CDR1 DFQATT and CDR2 SNEGSKA (reference sequence). V lost 0 bases, J lost 5 bases, and 5 bases lay in between. The CDR3 extends over 13 amino acids. CDR3 in DNA: TGCAGTGCTAGAGAACCAAATAATTCACCCCTCCACTTT. Its translation is CSAREPNNSPLHF.

Ten or more counts support this clonotype. The V call is TRBV7-9, the J call TRBJ2-1; 7 nucleotides line up with TRBD2. CDR3 size: 15 residues. Trimming removed 0 bases from V and 4 bases from J; junction bases left unmatched: 3. Germline V gene sequence: CDR1 SEHNR, CDR2 FQNEAQ (reference sequence). The chain's CDR3 is CASSLAAGRYNEQFF. As DNA, the CDR3 is TGTGCCAGCAGCTTAGCAGCGGGAAGGTACAATGAGCAGTTCTTC.

The chain's CDR3 is CASSFGDSSNQPQHF. The CDR3, as DNA: TGTGCCAGCAGTTTCGGGGACAGTAGCAATCAGCCCCAGCATTTT. The chain has TRBV12-3 or TRBV12-4 and TRBJ1-5, with 7 bases aligning to TRBD1. The CDR3 runs 15 residues. The V gene end was trimmed by 3 bases and the J gene end by 0 bases; junction bases not matched to a gene: 2.